The entry below gives a single TCR beta chain sequence along with its context. This sample is part of a study of T cell changes during pregnancy in multiple sclerosis. TCRdb's copy holds only in-frame clones and misses some; the assay was immunoSEQ multiplex PCR. The table lists more than 25,000 clones, about nine tenths of them singletons. Sample: CD8+ T cells from peripheral blood mononuclear cells, taken in the second trimester of pregnancy. This TCR was recovered from a female donor in good health, enrolled as a control in a pregnancy study.

The CDR3 DNA reads as TGTGCCAGCAGCGGACAGGGGACGCTTCATGAAGCTTTCTTT. This sequence encodes CASSGQGTLHEAFF. The chain employs TRBV6-4 and TRBJ1-1; 9 bases map to TRBD1. The CDR3 contains 14 residues. CDR1 is MRHNA, CDR2 SNTAGT, per germline. V lost 6 bases to trimming and J lost 7 bases; unmatched junction nucleotides: 9.